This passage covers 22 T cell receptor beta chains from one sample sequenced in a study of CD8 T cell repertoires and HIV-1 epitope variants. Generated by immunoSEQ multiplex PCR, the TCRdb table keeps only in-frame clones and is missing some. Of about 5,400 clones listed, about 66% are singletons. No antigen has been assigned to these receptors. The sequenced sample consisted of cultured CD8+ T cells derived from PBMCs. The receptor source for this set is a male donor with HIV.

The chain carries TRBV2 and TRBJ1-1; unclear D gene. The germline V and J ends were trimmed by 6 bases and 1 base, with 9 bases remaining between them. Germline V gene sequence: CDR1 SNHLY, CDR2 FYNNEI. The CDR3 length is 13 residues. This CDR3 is CASRRRENTEAFF. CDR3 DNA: TGTGCCAGCAGGCGACGCGAGAACACTGAAGCTTTCTTT.

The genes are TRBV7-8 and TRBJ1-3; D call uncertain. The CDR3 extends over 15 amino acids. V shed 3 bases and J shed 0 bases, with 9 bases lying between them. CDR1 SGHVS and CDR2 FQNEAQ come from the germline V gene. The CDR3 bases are TGTGCCAGCAGCTTCTCAGATTCCTCTGGAAACACCATATATTTT. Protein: CASSFSDSSGNTIYF.

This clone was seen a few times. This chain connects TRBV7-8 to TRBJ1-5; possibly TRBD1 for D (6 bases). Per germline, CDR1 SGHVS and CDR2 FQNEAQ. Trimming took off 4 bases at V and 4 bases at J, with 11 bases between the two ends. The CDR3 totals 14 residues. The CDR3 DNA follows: TGTGCCAGCAGCTCACAGGGATTGAATCAGCCCCAGCATTTT. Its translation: CASSSQGLNQPQHF. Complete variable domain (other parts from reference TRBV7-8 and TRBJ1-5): GAGVSQSPRYKVAKRGQDVALRCDPISGHVSLFWYQQALGQGPEFLTYFQNEAQLDKSGLPSDRFFAERPEGSVSTLKIQRTQQEDSAVYLCASSSQGLNQPQHFGDGTRLSIL.

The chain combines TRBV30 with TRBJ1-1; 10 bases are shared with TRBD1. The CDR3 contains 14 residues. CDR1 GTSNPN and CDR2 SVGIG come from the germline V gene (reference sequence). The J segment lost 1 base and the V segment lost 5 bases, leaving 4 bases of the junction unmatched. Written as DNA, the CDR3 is TGTGCCTGGGACAGGGGGCGAGGGAACACTGAAGCTTTCTTT. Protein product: CAWDRGRGNTEAFF.

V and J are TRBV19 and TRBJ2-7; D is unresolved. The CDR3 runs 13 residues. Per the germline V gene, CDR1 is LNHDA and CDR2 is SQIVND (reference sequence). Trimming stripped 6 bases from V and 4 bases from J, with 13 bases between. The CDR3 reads CASSPSSGYEQYF. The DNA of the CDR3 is TGTGCCAGTAGCCCTTCGTCCGGATACGAGCAGTACTTC. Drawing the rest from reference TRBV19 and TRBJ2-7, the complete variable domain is DGGITQSPKYLFRKEGQNVTLSCEQNLNHDAMYWYRQDPGQGLRLIYYSQIVNDFQKGDIAEGYSVSREKKESFPLTVTSAQKNPTAFYLCASSPSSGYEQYFGPGTRLTVT.

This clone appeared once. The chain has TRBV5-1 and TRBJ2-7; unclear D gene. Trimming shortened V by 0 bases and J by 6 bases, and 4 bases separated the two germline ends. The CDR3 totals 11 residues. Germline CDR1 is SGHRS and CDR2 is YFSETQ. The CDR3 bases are TGCGCCAGCAGCTTGGAGGTCGAGCAGTACTTC. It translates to CASSLEVEQYF.

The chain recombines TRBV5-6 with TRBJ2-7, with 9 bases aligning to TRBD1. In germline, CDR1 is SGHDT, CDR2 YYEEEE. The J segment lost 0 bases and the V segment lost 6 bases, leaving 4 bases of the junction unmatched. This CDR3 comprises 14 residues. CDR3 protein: CASNIQGASYEQYF. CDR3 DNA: TGTGCCAGCAACATACAGGGGGCCTCCTACGAGCAGTACTTC.

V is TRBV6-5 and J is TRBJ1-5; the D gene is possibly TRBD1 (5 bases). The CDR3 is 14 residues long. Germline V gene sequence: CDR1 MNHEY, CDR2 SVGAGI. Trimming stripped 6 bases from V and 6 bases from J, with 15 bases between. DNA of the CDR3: TGTGCCAGCAGGGGGCGGGAGGAGAGTCAGCCCCAGCATTTT. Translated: CASRGREESQPQHF.

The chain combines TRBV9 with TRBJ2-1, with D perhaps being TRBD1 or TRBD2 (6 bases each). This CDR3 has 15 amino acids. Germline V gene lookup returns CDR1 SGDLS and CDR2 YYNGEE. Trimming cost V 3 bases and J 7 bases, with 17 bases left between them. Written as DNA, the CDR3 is TGTGCCAGCAGCGGAGAGTCCGGGGGCCGGAATGAGCAGTTCTTC. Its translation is CASSGESGGRNEQFF. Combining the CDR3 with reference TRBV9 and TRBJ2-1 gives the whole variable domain DSGVTQTPKHLITATGQRVTLRCSPRSGDLSVYWYQQSLDQGLQFLIQYYNGEERAKGNILERFSAQQFPDLHSELNLSSLELGDSALYFCASSGESGGRNEQFFGPGTRLTVL.

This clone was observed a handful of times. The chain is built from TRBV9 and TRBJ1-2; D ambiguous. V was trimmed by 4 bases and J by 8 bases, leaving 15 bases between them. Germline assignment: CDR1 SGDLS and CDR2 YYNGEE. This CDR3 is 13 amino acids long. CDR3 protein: CASSLPLVGGYTF. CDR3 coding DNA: TGTGCCAGCAGCCTCCCCCTGGTAGGGGGCTACACCTTC. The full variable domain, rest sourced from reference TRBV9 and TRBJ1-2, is DSGVTQTPKHLITATGQRVTLRCSPRSGDLSVYWYQQSLDQGLQFLIQYYNGEERAKGNILERFSAQQFPDLHSELNLSSLELGDSALYFCASSLPLVGGYTFGSGTRLTVV.

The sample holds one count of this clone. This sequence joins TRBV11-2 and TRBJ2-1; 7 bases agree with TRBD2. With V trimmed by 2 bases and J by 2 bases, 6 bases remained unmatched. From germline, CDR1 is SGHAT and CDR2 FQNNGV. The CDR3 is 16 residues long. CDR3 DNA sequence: TGTGCCAGCAGCTTACCCGACGGGAGGACCTACAATGAGCAGTTCTTC. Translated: CASSLPDGRTYNEQFF. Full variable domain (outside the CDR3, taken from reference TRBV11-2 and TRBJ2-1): EAGVAQSPRYKIIEKRQSVAFWCNPISGHATLYWYQQILGQGPKLLIQFQNNGVVDDSQLPKDRFSAERLKGVDSTLKIQPAKLEDSAVYLCASSLPDGRTYNEQFFGPGTRLTVL.

The CDR3 loop reads CASSERGTGGSGNTIYF. The CDR3 nucleotides are TGTGCCAGCAGCGAACGAGGGACAGGGGGCTCTGGAAACACCATATATTTT. The genes are TRBV9 and TRBJ1-3; TRBD1 agrees at 11 bases. The CDR3 is 17 amino acids. Germline-derived CDR1 and CDR2 are SGDLS and YYNGEE. V gave up 3 bases and J gave up 0 bases; unmatched junction bases: 5.

The DNA for the CDR3 is TGCGCCAGCAGCTTTGGAGGGGTCGGAGAAGCTTTCTTT. This gives the protein CASSFGGVGEAFF. The chain is built from TRBV5-1 and TRBJ1-1; D is perhaps TRBD1 (5 bases). Trimming took off 2 bases at V and 8 bases at J, with 13 bases between the two ends. The germline gives CDR1 SGHRS, CDR2 YFSETQ. The CDR3 is 13 amino acids. The full variable domain, with the rest looked up from reference TRBV5-1 and TRBJ1-1, is KAGVTQTPRYLIKTRGQQVTLSCSPISGHRSVSWYQQTPGQGLQFLFEYFSETQRNKGNFPGRFSGRQFSNSRSEMNVSTLELGDSALYLCASSFGGVGEAFFGQGTRLTVV.

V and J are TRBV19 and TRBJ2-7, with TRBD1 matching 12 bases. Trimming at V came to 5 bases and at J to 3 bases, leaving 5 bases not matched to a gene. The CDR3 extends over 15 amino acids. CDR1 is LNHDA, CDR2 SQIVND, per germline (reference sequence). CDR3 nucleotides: TGTGCCAGTAGTCCCGGGACAGGGGGCCTCTACGAGCAGTACTTC. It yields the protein CASSPGTGGLYEQYF.

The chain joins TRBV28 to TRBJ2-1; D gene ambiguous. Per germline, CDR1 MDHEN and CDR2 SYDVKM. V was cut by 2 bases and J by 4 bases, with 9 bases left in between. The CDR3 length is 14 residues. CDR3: CASSLQVAYNEQFF. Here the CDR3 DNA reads TGTGCCAGCAGTTTACAGGTCGCGTACAATGAGCAGTTCTTC. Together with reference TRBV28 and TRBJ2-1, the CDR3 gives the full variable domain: DVKVTQSSRYLVKRTGEKVFLECVQDMDHENMFWYRQDPGLGLRLIYFSYDVKMKEKGDIPEGYSVSREKKERFSLILESASTNQTSMYLCASSLQVAYNEQFFGPGTRLTVL.

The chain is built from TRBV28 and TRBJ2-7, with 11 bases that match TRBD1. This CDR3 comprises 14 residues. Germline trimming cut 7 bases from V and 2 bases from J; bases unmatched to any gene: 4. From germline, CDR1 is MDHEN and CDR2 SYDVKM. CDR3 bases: TGTGCCAGCAATCCGGGACAGGGGGCCTACGAGCAGTACTTC. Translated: CASNPGQGAYEQYF.

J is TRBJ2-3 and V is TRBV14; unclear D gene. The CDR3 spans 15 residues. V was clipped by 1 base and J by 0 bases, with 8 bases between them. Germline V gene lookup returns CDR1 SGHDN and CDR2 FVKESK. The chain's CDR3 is CASSQGTPSTDTQYF. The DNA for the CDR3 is TGTGCCAGCAGCCAAGGGACGCCTAGCACAGATACGCAGTATTTT.

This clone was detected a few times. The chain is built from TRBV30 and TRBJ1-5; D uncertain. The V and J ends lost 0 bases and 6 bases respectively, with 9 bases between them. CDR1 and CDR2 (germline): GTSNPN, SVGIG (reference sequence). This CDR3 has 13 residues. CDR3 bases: TGTGCCTGGAGTGTACGTGGTCTTCAGCCCCAGCATTTT. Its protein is CAWSVRGLQPQHF.

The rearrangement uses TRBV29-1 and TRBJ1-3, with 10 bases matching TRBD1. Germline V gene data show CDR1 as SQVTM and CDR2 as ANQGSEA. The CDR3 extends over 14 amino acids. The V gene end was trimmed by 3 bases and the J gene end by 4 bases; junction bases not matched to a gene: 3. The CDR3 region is CSVDGTGAGNTIYF. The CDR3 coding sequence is TGCAGCGTTGACGGGACAGGGGCAGGAAACACCATATATTTT. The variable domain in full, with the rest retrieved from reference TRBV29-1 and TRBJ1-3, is SAVISQKPSRDICQRGTSLTIQCQVDSQVTMMFWYRQQPGQSLTLIATANQGSEATYESGFVIDKFPISRPNLTFSTLTVSNMSPEDSSIYLCSVDGTGAGNTIYFGEGSWLTVV.

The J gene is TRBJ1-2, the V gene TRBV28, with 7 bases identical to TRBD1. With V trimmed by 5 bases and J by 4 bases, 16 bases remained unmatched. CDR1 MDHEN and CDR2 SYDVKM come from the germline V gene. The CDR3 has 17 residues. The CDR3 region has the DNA TGTGCCAGCAGTAACGCCCCACAGGGGAGGGTTATCTATGGCTACACCTTC. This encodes CASSNAPQGRVIYGYTF.

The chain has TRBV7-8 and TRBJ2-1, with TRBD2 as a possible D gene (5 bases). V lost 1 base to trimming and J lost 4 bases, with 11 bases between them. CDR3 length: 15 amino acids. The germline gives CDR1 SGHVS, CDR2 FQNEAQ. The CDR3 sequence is CASSLESGTYNEQFF. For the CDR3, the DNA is TGTGCCAGCAGCTTAGAGAGCGGTACTTACAATGAGCAGTTCTTC. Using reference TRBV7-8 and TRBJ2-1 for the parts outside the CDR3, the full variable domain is GAGVSQSPRYKVAKRGQDVALRCDPISGHVSLFWYQQALGQGPEFLTYFQNEAQLDKSGLPSDRFFAERPEGSVSTLKIQRTQQEDSAVYLCASSLESGTYNEQFFGPGTRLTVL.

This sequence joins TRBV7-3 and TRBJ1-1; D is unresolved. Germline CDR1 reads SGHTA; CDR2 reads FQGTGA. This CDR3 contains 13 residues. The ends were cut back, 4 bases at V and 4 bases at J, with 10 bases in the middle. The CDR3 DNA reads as TGTGCCAGCAGCTCCGGGGAGTTCACTGAAGCTTTCTTT. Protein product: CASSSGEFTEAFF.